Listed here is a single T cell receptor (beta chain). Samples came from healthy bone marrow donors. The data were taken from a study of cytomegalovirus exposure and HLA in healthy donors. Study background: From HLA-typed donors, an early data release held roughly 89 million unique TCRs.

PCR amplification relied on 60 Vbeta primers (plus 13 Jbeta primers). Using immunoSEQ multiplex PCR, the repertoire was profiled, and TCRdb retains in-frame clones only, with some absent. The table shows some 150,000 clones, with approximately 77% occurring only once. This CDR3 comprises 14 residues. Germline trimming cut 3 bases from V and 2 bases from J; bases unmatched to any gene: 3. CDR1 is GTSNPN, CDR2 SVGIG, per germline (reference sequence). Sequencing used PBMCs. The V gene is TRBV30, the J gene TRBJ1-2; 10 bases match TRBD1. This sequence originates from a woman in her thirties or forties in good health and CMV-seronegative. CDR3 coding DNA: TGTGCCTGGAGAAGACAGGGGGCGAACTATGGCTACACCTTC. Translation gives CAWRRQGANYGYTF.